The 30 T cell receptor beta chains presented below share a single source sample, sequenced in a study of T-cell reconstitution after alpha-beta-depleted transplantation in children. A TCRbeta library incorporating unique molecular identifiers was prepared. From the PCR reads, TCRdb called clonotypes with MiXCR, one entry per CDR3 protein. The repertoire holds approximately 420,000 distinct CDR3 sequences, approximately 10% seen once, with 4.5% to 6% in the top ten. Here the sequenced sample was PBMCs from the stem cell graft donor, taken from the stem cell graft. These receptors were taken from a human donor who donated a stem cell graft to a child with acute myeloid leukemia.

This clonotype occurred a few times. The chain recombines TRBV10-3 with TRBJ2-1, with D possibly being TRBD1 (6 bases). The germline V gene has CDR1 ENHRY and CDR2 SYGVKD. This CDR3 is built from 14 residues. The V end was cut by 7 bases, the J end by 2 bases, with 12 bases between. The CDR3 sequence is CAITGTHPYNEQFF. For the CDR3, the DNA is TGTGCCATCACCGGGACACATCCCTACAATGAGCAGTTCTTC.

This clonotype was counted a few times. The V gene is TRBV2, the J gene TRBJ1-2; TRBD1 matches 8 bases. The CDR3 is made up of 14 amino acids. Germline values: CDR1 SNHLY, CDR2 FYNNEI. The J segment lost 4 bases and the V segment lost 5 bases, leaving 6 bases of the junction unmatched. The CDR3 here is CASSQVTGGYGYTF. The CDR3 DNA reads TGTGCCAGCAGTCAAGTAACAGGGGGCTATGGCTACACCTTC. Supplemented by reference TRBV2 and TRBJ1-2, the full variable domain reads EPEVTQTPSHQVTQMGQEVILRCVPISNHLYFYWYRQILGQKVEFLVSFYNNEISEKSEIFDDQFSVERPDGSNFTLKIRSTKLEDSAMYFCASSQVTGGYGYTFGSGTRLTVV.

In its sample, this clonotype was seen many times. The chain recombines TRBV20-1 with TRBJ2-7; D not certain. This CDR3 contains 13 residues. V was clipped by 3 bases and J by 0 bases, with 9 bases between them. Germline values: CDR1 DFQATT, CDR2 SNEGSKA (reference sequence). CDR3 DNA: TGCAGTGCTAGTTTCGGAAACTCCTACGAGCAGTACGTC. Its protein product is CSASFGNSYEQYV.

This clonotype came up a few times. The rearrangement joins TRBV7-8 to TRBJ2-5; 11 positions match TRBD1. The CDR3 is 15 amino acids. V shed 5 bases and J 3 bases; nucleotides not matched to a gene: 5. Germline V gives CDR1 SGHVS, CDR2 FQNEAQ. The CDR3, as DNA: TGTGCCAGCAGCCCAGAGGGACAGGGGGAAGAGACCCAGTACTTC. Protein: CASSPEGQGEETQYF.

This CDR3 is CASSPGTGWSNQPQHF. The DNA of the CDR3 is TGTGCCAGCAGCCCCGGGACAGGGTGGAGCAATCAGCCCCAGCATTTT. This sequence joins TRBV27 and TRBJ1-5; 9 bases are shared with TRBD1. Germline V lookup: CDR1 MNHEY, CDR2 SMNVEV (reference sequence). V trimming: 6 bases; J trimming: 1 base; junction bases outside the gene matches: 7. This CDR3 comprises 16 residues.

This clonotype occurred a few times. Here the CDR3 reads CASSPGRLGVTDTQYF. The CDR3 DNA reads TGTGCCAGCAGCCCCGGGAGGCTTGGGGTCACAGATACGCAGTATTTT. The V call is TRBV7-3, the J call TRBJ2-3; 7 positions agree with TRBD2. This CDR3 has 16 amino acids. Germline CDR1 SGHTA, CDR2 FQGTGA. The trim removed 5 bases at V and 2 bases at J, leaving 10 bases unmatched.

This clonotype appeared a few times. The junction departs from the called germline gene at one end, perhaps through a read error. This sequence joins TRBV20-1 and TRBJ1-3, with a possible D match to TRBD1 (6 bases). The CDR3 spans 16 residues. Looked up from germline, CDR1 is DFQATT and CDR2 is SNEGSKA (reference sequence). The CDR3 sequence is CCASRYGGGSGNTIYF. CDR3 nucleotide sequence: TGCTGTGCTAGCCGTTACGGAGGGGGCTCTGGAAACACCATATATTTT.

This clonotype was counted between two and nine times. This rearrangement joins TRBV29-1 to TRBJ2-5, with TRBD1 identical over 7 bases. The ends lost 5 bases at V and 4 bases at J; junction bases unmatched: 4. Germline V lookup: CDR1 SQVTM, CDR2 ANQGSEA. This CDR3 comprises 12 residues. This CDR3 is CSVFGQAETQYF. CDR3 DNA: TGCAGCGTTTTCGGACAGGCAGAGACCCAGTACTTC.

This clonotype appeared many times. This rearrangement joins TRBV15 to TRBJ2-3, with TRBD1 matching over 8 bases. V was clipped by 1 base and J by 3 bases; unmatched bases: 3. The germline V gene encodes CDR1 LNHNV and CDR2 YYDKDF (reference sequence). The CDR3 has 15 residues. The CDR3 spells CATSRGGQGTDTQYF. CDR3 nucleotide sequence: TGTGCCACCAGCAGAGGCGGACAGGGAACAGATACGCAGTATTTT.

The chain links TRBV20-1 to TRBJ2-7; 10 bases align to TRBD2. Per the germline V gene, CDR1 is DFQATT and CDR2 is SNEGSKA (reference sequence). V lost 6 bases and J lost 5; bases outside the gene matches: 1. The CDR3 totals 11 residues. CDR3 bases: TGCAGTGCCCTAGCGGGAGACGAGCAGTACTTC. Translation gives CSALAGDEQYF.

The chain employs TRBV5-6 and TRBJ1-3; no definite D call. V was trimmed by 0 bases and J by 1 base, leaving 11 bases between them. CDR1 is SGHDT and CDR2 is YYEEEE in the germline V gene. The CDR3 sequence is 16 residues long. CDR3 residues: CASSLEGYLSGNTIYF. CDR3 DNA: TGTGCCAGCAGCTTGGAAGGGTATCTGTCTGGAAACACCATATATTTT.

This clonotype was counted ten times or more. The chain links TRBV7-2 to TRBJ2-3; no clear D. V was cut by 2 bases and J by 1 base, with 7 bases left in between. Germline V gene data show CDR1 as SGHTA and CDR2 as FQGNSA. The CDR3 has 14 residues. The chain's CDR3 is CASSLSHGTDTQYF. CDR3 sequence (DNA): TGTGCCAGCAGCTTATCCCACGGCACAGATACGCAGTATTTT.

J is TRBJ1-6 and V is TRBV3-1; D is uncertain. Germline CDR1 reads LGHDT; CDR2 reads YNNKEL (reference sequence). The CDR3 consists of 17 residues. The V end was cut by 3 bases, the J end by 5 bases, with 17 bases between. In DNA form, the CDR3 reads TGTGCCAGCAGCCACCAGAGGGTGCGACGGGATAATTCACCCCTCCACTTT. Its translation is CASSHQRVRRDNSPLHF. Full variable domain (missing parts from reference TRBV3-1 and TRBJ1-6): DTAVSQTPKYLVTQMGNDKSIKCEQNLGHDTMYWYKQDSKKFLKIMFSYNNKELIINETVPNRFSPKSPDKAHLNLHINSLELGDSAVYFCASSHQRVRRDNSPLHFGNGTRLTVT.

In DNA, the CDR3 is TGCAGTGCTAGTAAGCGGGAAAGCACAGATACGCAGTATTTT. Translation gives CSASKRESTDTQYF. The chain carries TRBV20-1 and TRBJ2-3, with TRBD2 matching 7 bases. The CDR3 loop spans 14 amino acids. Germline CDR1 is DFQATT and CDR2 is SNEGSKA (reference sequence). The ends lost 3 bases at V and 0 bases at J; junction bases unmatched: 3.

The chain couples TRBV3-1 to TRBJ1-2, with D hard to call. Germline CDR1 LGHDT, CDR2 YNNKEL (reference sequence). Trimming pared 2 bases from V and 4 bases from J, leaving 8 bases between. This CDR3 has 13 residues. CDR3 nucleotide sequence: TGTGCCAGCAGCCAACGACAATCCTATGGCTACACCTTC. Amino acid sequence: CASSQRQSYGYTF. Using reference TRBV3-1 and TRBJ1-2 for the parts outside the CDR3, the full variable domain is DTAVSQTPKYLVTQMGNDKSIKCEQNLGHDTMYWYKQDSKKFLKIMFSYNNKELIINETVPNRFSPKSPDKAHLNLHINSLELGDSAVYFCASSQRQSYGYTFGSGTRLTVV.

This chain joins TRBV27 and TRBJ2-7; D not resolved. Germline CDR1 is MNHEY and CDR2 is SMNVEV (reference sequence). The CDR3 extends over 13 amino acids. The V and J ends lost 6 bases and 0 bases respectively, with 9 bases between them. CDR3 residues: CASRGRSSYEQYV. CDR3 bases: TGTGCCAGCAGGGGCCGGAGCTCCTACGAGCAGTACGTC.

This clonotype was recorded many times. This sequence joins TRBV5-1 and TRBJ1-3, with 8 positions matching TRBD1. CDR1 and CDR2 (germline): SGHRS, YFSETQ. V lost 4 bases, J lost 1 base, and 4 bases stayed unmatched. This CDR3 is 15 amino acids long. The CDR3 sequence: CASSDGQGSGNTIYF. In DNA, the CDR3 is TGCGCCAGCAGCGACGGACAGGGTTCTGGAAACACCATATATTTT. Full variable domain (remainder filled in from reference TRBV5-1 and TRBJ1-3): KAGVTQTPRYLIKTRGQQVTLSCSPISGHRSVSWYQQTPGQGLQFLFEYFSETQRNKGNFPGRFSGRQFSNSRSEMNVSTLELGDSALYLCASSDGQGSGNTIYFGEGSWLTVV.

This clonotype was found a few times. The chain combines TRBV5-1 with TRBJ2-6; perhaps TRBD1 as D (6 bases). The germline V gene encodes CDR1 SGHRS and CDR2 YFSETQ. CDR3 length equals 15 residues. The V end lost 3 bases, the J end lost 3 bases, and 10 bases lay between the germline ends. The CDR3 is CASSYQGIGANVLTF. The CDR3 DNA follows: TGCGCCAGCAGCTACCAGGGGATTGGGGCCAACGTCCTGACTTTC. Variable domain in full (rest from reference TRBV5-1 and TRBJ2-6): KAGVTQTPRYLIKTRGQQVTLSCSPISGHRSVSWYQQTPGQGLQFLFEYFSETQRNKGNFPGRFSGRQFSNSRSEMNVSTLELGDSALYLCASSYQGIGANVLTFGAGSRLTVL.

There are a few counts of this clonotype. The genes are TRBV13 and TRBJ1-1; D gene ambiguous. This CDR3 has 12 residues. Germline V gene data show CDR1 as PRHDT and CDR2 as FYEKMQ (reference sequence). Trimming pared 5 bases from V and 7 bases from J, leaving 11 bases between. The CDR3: CASSVPESEAFF. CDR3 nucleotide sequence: TGTGCCAGCAGCGTACCGGAAAGTGAAGCTTTCTTT.

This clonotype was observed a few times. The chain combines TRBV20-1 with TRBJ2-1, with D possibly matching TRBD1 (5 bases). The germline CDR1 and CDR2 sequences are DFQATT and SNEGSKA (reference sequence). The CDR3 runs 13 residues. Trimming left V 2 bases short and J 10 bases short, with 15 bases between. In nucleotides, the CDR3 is TGCAGTGCTAGATTCACAAGGGGCGTCGAGCAGTTCTTC. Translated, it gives CSARFTRGVEQFF.

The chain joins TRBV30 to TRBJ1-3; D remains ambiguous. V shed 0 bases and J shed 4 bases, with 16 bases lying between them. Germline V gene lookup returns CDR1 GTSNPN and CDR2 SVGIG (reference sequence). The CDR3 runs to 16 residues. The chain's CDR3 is CAWSVLGGLGGNTIYF. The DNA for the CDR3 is TGTGCCTGGAGTGTACTAGGAGGGTTGGGAGGAAACACCATATATTTT.

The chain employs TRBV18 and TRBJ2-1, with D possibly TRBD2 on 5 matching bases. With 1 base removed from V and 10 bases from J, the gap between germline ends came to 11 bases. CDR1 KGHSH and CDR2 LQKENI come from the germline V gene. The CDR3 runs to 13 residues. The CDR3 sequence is CASSPQSGNEQFF. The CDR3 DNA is TGTGCCAGCTCACCACAATCCGGGAACGAGCAGTTCTTC.

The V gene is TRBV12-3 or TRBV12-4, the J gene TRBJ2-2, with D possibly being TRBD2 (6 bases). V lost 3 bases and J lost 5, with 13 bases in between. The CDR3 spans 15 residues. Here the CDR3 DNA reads TGTGCCAGCAGTTTGGGACTCCGAAGAACCGGGGAGCTGTTTTTT. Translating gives CASSLGLRRTGELFF.

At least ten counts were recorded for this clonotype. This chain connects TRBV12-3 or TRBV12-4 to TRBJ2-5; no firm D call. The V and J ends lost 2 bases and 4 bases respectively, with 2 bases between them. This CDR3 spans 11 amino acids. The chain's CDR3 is CASSLRETQYF. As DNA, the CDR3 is TGTGCCAGCAGTTTAAGAGAGACCCAGTACTTC.

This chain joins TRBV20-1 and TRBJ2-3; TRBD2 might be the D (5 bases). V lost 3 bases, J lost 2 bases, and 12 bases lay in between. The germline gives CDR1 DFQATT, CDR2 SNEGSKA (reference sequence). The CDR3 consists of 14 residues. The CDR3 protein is CSARTGFTTDTQYF. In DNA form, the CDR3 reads TGCAGTGCTAGGACGGGATTCACCACAGATACGCAGTATTTT.

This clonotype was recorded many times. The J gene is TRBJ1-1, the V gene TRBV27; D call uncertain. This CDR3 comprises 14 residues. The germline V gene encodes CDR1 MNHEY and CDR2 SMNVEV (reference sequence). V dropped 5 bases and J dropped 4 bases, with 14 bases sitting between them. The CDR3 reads CASSGNMGSTEAFF. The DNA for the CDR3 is TGTGCCAGCAGTGGTAATATGGGCTCCACTGAAGCTTTCTTT.

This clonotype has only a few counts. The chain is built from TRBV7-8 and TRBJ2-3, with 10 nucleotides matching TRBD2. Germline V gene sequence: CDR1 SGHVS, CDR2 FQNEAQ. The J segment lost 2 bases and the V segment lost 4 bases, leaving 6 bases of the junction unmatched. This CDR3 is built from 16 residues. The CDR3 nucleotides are TGTGCCAGCAGCTATACAACTAGCGGGGCCACAGATACGCAGTATTTT. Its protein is CASSYTTSGATDTQYF.

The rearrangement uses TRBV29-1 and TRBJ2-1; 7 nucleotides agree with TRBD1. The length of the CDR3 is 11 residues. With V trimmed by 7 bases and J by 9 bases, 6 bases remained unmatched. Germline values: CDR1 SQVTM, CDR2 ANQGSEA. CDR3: CSERTGGEQFF. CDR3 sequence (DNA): TGCAGCGAGAGGACAGGCGGTGAGCAGTTCTTC.

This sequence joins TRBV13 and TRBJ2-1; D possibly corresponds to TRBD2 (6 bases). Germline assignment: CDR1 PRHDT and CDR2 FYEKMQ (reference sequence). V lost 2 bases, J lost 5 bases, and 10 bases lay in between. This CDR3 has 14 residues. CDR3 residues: CASSLWGGNNEQFF. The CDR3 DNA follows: TGTGCCAGCAGCTTATGGGGAGGAAACAATGAGCAGTTCTTC.

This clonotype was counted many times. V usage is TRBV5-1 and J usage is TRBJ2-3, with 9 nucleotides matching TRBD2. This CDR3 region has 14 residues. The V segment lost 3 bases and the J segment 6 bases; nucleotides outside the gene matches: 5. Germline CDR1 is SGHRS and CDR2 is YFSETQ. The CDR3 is CASSWGLAGDTQYF. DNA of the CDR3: TGCGCCAGCAGCTGGGGACTAGCTGGGGATACGCAGTATTTT.